The clone carrying this T cell receptor (beta chain) was observed a single time. At one end the junction does not follow the germline gene, possibly because of a read error. Samples had at least 6 million PBMCs isolated from them. Primed by a sample-barcoded 5' primer and a J-beta primer mix, a second PCR proceeded for 7 to 11 cycles. MiXCR was run by TCRdb on the 5' RACE reads, yielding one entry per CDR3 protein. The sample comprises about 680,000 distinct CDR3 sequences, around 49% of which are singletons, and about a third rests with the top ten. The CDR3 has 14 amino acids. CDR1 SGHTA and CDR2 FQGTGA come from the germline V gene. The data belong to a study of blood T cells in healthy people across ages.

The receptor was isolated from a woman aged 60-70 years in good health. Material: blood. The chain combines TRBV7-3 with TRBJ1-6; 9 positions agree with TRBD1. The CDR3 sequence: CASSAGTGRSPPHF. The DNA of the CDR3 is TGTGCCAGCAGCGCCGGGACAGGGAGATCACCCCCCCACTTT. The full variable domain, rest sourced from reference TRBV7-3 and TRBJ1-6, is GAGVSQTPSNKVTEKGKYVELRCDPISGHTALYWYRQSLGQGPEFLIYFQGTGAADDSGLPNDRFFAVRPEGSVSTLKIQRTERGDSAVYLCASSAGTGRSPPHFGNGTRLTVT.